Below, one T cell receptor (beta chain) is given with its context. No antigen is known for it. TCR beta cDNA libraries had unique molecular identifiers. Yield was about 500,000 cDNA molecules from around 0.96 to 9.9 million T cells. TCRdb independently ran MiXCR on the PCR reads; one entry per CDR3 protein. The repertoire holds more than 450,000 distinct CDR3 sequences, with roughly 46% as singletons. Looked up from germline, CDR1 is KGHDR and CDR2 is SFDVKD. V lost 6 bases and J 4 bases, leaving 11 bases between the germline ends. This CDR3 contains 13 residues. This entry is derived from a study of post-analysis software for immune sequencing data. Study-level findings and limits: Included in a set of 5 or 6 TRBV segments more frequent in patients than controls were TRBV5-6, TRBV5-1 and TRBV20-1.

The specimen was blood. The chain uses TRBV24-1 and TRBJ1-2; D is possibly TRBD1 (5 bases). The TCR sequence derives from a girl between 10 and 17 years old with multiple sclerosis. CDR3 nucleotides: TGTGCCACCAGTCCGGGACCTTCCTATGGCTACACCTTC. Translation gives CATSPGPSYGYTF.